This is a list of T cell receptor beta chains from one sample in a study of blood T cell repertoires in COVID-19. The table came from immunoSEQ multiplex PCR; TCRdb's copy has only in-frame clones and leaves some out. The sample yields more than 110,000 clones, 85% to 90% seen once. Sequenced sample: peripheral blood. The receptors were sampled from a woman aged 40 to 49 with acute or convalescent COVID-19. Each CDR3 is given with its conserved first and last residue. Each record gives: clone size, J gene, V gene, D gene, CDR3 protein, CDR3 DNA. The D gene is left open where the match is weak. Where a row states a size, it is once, few, many or the class of an expanded clone; other rows omit it.

>once|TRBJ1-1|TRBV5-1|-
CASSLWGGGANTEAFF
TGCGCCAGCAGCTTGTGGGGAGGCGGGGCGAACACTGAAGCTTTCTTT
>few|TRBJ1-1|TRBV2|-
CASKGQVNTEAFF
TGTGCCAGCAAGGGACAAGTGAACACTGAAGCTTTCTTT
>-|TRBJ2-1|TRBV6-5|-
CASSWRSEQFF
TGTGCCAGCAGTTGGAGGAGTGAGCAGTTCTTC
>-|TRBJ2-1|TRBV27|-
CASSFGGTAYNEQFF
TGTGCCAGCAGTTTCGGCGGGACAGCCTACAATGAGCAGTTCTTC
>-|TRBJ1-5|TRBV11-2|-
CASSHPQGSNQPQHF
TGTGCCAGCAGCCACCCCCAGGGTAGCAATCAGCCCCAGCATTTT
>-|TRBJ2-1|TRBV28|-
CASSLLDNEQFF
TGTGCCAGCAGTTTGCTAGACAATGAGCAGTTCTTC
>-|TRBJ1-2|TRBV5-4|-
CASSLYSRQNYGYTF
TGTGCCAGCAGCTTGTACTCGAGGCAGAACTATGGCTACACCTTC
>few|TRBJ1-1|TRBV6-6|TRBD1
CASSPRDGQGARGTEAFF
TGTGCCAGCAGTCCCCGAGACGGACAGGGGGCTCGAGGCACTGAAGCTTTCTTT
>-|TRBJ2-3|TRBV7-9|TRBD1
CASSPGGSSTDTQYF
TGTGCCAGCAGTCCAGGGGGCTCTAGCACAGATACGCAGTATTTT
>-|TRBJ2-7|TRBV19|TRBD1
CASSKPGQGSYEQYF
TGTGCCAGTAGTAAGCCGGGACAGGGAAGCTACGAGCAGTACTTC
>-|TRBJ1-1|TRBV18|-
CASSPPAGAREAFF
TGTGCCAGCTCACCACCAGCGGGGGCGAGGGAAGCTTTCTTT
>-|TRBJ2-3|TRBV5-1|TRBD2
CASSPGTSGGQDTQYF
TGCGCCAGCAGCCCCGGGACTAGCGGGGGGCAAGATACGCAGTATTTT
>-|TRBJ1-4|TRBV12-3/TRBV12-4|-
CASSRTENEKLFF
TGTGCCAGCAGTCGGACAGAGAATGAAAAACTGTTTTTT
>-|TRBJ1-2|TRBV28|-
CASSLDSGYTF
TGTGCCAGCAGTTTAGACTCAGGCTACACCTTC
>-|TRBJ1-5|TRBV19|-
CASSPLGGDQPQHF
TGTGCCAGTAGTCCCCTAGGGGGGGATCAGCCCCAGCATTTT
>once|TRBJ2-2|TRBV5-1|-
CASSYDYPTGELFF
TGCGCCAGCAGCTACGACTACCCCACCGGGGAGCTGTTTTTT